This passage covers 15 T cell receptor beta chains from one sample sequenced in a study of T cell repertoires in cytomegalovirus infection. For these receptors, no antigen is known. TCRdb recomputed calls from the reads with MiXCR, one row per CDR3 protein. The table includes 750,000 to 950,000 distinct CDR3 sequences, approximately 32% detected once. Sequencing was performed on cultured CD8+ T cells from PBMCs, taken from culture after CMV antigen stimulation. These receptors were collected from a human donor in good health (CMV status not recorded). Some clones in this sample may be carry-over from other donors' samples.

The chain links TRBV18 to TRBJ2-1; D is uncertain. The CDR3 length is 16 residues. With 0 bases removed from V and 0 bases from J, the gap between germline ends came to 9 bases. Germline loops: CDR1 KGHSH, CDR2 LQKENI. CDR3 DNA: TGTGCCAGCTCACCACCGGAAGGTAGCTCCTACAATGAGCAGTTCTTC. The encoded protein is CASSPPEGSSYNEQFF.

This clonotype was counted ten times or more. The DNA for the CDR3 is TGTGCCAGCAGCTCGAGACTAGCGGGCTCTCAAGAGACCCAGTACTTC. Encoded protein: CASSSRLAGSQETQYF. The chain employs TRBV7-8 and TRBJ2-5; 10 nucleotides agree with TRBD2. This CDR3 comprises 16 residues. Germline assignment: CDR1 SGHVS and CDR2 FQNEAQ. J lost 2 bases, V lost 4 bases, and 7 bases had no gene match.

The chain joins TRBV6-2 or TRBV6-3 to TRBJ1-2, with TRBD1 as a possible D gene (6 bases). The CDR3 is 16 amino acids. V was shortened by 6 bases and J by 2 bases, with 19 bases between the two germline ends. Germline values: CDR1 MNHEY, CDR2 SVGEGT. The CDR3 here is CASRAPGTGSNYGYTF. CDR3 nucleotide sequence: TGTGCCAGCAGGGCACCTGGAACAGGGTCGAACTATGGCTACACCTTC.

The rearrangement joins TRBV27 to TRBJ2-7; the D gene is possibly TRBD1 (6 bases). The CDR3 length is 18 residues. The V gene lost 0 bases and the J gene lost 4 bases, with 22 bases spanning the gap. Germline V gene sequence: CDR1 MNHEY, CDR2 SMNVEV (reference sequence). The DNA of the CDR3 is TGTGCCAGCAGTTTATCCCTAATTCCTCGACAGGCAGGATACGAGCAGTACTTC. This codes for CASSLSLIPRQAGYEQYF.

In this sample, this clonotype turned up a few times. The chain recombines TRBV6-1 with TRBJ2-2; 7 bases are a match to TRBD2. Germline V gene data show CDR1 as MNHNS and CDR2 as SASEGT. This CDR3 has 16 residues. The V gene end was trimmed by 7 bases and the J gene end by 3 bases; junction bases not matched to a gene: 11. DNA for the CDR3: TGTGCCAGCACCCCGTGGGAGGGGAGAGACACCGGGGAGCTGTTTTTT. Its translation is CASTPWEGRDTGELFF.

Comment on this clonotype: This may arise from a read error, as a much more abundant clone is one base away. CDR3 bases: TGTGCCAGCAGCAATTTCCGAAAAGGACAGAGCTCCTACGAGCAGTACTTC. It translates to CASSNFRKGQSSYEQYF. The J gene is TRBJ2-7, the V gene TRBV12-3 or TRBV12-4; D is perhaps TRBD1 (6 bases). V lost 6 bases and J 0 bases, leaving 21 bases between the germline ends. This CDR3 is 17 amino acids long.

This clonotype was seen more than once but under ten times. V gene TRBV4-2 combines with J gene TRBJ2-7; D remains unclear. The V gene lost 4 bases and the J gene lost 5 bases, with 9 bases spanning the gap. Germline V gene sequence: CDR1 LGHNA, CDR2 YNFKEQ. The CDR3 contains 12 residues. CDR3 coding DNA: TGTGCCAGCAGCCCTGCTTGGGACGAGCAGTACTTC. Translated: CASSPAWDEQYF.

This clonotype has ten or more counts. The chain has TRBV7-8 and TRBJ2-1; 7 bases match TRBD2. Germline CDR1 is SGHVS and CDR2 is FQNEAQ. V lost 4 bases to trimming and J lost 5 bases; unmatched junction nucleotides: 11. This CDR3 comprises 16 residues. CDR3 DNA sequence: TGTGCCAGCAGCTACTTCCCGGGGGGTGAGGACAATGAGCAGTTCTTC. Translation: CASSYFPGGEDNEQFF.

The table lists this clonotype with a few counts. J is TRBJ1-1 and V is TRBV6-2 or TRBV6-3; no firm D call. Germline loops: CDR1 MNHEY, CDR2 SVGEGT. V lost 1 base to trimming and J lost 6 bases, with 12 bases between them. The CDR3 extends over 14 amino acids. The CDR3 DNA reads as TGTGCCAGCAGTTACTTTACAGAGATCGCTGAAGCTTTCTTT. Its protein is CASSYFTEIAEAFF.

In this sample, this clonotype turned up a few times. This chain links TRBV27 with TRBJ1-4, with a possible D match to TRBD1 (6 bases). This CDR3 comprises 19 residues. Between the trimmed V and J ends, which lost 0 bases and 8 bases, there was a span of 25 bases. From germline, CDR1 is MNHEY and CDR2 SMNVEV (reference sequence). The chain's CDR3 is CASSLSTGGMRRGLEKLFF. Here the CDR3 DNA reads TGTGCCAGCAGTTTATCGACAGGCGGGATGCGGAGGGGTTTGGAAAAACTGTTTTTT.

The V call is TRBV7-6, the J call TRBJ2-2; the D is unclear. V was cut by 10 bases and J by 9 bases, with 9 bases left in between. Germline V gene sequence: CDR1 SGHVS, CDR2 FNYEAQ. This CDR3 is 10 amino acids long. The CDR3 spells CATNLRELFF. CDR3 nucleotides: TGTGCCACCAACCTCAGGGAGCTGTTTTTT.

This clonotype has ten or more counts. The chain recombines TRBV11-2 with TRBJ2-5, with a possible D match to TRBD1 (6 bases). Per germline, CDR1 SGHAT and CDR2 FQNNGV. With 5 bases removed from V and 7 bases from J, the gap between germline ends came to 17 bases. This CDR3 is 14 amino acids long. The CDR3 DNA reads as TGTGCCAGCAGCGGGACCGACAGGCTTAGGACCCAGTACTTC. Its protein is CASSGTDRLRTQYF. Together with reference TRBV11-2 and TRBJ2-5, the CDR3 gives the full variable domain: EAGVAQSPRYKIIEKRQSVAFWCNPISGHATLYWYQQILGQGPKLLIQFQNNGVVDDSQLPKDRFSAERLKGVDSTLKIQPAKLEDSAVYLCASSGTDRLRTQYFGPGTRLLVL.

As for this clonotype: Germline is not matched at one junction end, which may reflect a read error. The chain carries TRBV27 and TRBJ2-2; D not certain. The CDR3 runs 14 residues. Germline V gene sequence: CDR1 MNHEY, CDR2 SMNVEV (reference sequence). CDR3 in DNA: TGTGCCGGCAGTTTGGGCAGGAACACCGGGGAGCTGTTTTTT. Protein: CAGSLGRNTGELFF.

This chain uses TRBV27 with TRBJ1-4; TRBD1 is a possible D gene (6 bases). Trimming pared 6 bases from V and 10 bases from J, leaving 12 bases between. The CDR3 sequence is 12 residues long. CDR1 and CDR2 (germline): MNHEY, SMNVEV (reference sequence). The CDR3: CASSPGAGKLFF. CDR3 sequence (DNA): TGTGCCAGCAGCCCGGGGGCAGGAAAACTGTTTTTT. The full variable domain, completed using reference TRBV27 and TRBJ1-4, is EAQVTQNPRYLITVTGKKLTVTCSQNMNHEYMSWYRQDPGLGLRQIYYSMNVEVTDKGDVPEGYKVSRKEKRNFPLILESPSPNQTSLYFCASSPGAGKLFFGSGTQLSVL.

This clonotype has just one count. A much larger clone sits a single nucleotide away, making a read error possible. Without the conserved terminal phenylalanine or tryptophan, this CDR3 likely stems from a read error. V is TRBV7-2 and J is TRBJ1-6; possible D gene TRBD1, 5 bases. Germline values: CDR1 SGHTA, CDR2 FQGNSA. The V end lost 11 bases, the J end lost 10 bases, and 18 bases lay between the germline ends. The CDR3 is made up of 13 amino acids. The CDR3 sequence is CAVNGGDPSPLHI. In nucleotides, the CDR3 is TGTGCCGTAAACGGGGGGGACCCCTCACCCCTCCACATT.